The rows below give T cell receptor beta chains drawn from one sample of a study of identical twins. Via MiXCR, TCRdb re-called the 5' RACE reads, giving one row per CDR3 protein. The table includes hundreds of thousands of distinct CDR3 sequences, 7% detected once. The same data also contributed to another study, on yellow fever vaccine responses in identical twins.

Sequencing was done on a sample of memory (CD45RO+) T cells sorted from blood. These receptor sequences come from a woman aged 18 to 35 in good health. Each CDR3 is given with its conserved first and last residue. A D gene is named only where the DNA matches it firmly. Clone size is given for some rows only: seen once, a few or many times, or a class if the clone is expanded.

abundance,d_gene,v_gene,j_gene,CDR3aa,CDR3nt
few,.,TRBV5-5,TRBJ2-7,CASSLAVGYSGIRDEQYF,TGTGCCAGCAGCTTGGCCGTAGGTTATAGCGGAATCAGGGACGAGCAGTACTTC
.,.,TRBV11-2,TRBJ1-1,CASSPAFLRAYTEAFF,TGTGCCAGCAGCCCAGCTTTCCTCCGGGCTTACACTGAAGCTTTCTTT
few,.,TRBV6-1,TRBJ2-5,CASSPTGRGEETQYF,TGTGCCAGCAGCCCGACAGGGAGGGGTGAGGAGACCCAGTACTTC
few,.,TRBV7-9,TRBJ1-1,CASMRRGDTEAFF,TGTGCCAGCATGCGTCGCGGGGACACTGAAGCTTTCTTT
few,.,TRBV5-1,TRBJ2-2,CASSLDGTQVELFF,TGCGCCAGCAGCTTGGATGGGACACAGGTGGAGCTGTTTTTT
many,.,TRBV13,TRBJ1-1,CASSLRGAADTEAFF,TGTGCCAGCAGCTTACGGGGGGCGGCGGACACTGAAGCTTTCTTT
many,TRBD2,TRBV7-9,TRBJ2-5,CASSHDVLAVREETQYF,TGTGCCAGCAGCCATGATGTCCTAGCGGTTCGAGAAGAGACCCAGTACTTC
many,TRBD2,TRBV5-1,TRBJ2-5,CASSPGTSSSETQYF,TGCGCCAGCAGCCCAGGGACTAGCTCTTCGGAGACCCAGTACTTC
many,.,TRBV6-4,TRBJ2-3,CASRERITDTQYF,TGTGCCAGCAGAGAAAGGATCACAGATACGCAGTATTTT
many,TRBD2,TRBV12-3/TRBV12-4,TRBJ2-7,CASRASSGTYEQYF,TGTGCCAGCAGGGCGTCTAGCGGGACCTACGAGCAGTACTTC
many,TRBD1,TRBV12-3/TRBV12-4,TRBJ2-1,CASSTGTANNEQFF,TGTGCCAGCAGTACCGGGACAGCTAACAATGAGCAGTTCTTC
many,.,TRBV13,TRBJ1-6,CASSLRDSPLHF,TGTGCCAGCAGCTTAAGGGATTCACCCCTCCACTTT
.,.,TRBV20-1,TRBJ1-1,CSASFEIDTEAFF,TGCAGTGCATCCTTTGAGATCGACACTGAAGCTTTCTTT
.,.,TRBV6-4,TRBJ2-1,CASSASWGFGEQFF,TGTGCCAGCAGTGCCTCATGGGGTTTTGGGGAGCAGTTCTTC
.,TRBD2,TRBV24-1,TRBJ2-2,CATSDLPLAGVYTGELFF,TGTGCCACCAGTGATTTGCCGCTAGCGGGAGTTTACACCGGGGAGCTGTTTTTT
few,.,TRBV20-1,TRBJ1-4,CSAGVDEKLFF,TGCAGTGCCGGGGTCGATGAAAAACTGTTTTTT
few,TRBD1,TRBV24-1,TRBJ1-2,CATSDLYQGVGYTF,TGTGCCACCAGTGATTTGTACCAGGGGGTGGGCTACACCTTC
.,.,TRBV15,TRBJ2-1,CATSRDHIVNEQFF,TGTGCCACCAGCAGAGATCATATAGTCAATGAGCAGTTCTTC
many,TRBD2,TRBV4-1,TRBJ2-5,CASSQVRLAGGNQETQYF,TGCGCCAGCAGCCAAGTTCGACTAGCGGGAGGTAATCAAGAGACCCAGTACTTC
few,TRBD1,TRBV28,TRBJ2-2,CASSLGGQTTGELFF,TGTGCCAGCAGTTTAGGGGGACAGACCACCGGGGAGCTGTTTTTT
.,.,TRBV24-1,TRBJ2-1,CATSGDTESRDEQFF,TGTGCCACCAGTGGTGACACGGAATCAAGGGATGAGCAGTTCTTC
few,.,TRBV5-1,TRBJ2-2,CASSLSGLTGELFF,TGCGCCAGCAGCTTGAGTGGGCTAACCGGGGAGCTGTTTTTT
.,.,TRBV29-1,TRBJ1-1,CSVYREGEAFF,TGCAGCGTTTACAGGGAGGGAGAAGCTTTCTTT
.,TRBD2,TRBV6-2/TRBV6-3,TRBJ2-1,CASSYTASGSDEQFF,TGTGCCAGCAGTTACACGGCTAGCGGGTCGGATGAGCAGTTCTTC
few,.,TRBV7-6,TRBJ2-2,CASSQPKRDTGELFF,TGTGCCAGCAGCCAACCGAAAAGGGACACCGGGGAGCTGTTTTTT
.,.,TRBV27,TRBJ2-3,CASLKQGSPGDTQYF,TGTGCCAGCCTTAAGCAAGGGTCCCCGGGGGATACGCAGTATTTT
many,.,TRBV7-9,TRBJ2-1,CASVLNNEQFF,TGTGCCAGCGTCCTGAACAATGAGCAGTTCTTC
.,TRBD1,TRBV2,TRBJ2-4,CTFSLSRDRGRRDIQYF,TGTACCTTCAGTTTAAGCCGGGACAGGGGGCGCCGGGACATTCAGTACTTC
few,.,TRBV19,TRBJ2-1,CASSEQGKGPNEQFF,TGTGCCAGTAGCGAACAGGGAAAAGGTCCTAATGAGCAGTTCTTC
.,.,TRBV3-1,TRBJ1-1,CASSLTTALNTEAFF,TGTGCCAGCAGCCTTACGACAGCCTTGAACACTGAAGCTTTCTTT
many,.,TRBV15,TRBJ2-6,CATSTSGANVLTF,TGTGCCACCAGCACCTCTGGGGCCAACGTCCTGACTTTC
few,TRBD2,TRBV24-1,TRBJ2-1,CATSDPRASGKYNEQFF,TGTGCCACCAGTGATCCCCGGGCTAGCGGGAAATACAATGAGCAGTTCTTC
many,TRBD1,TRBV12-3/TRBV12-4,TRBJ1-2,CASSSRQGGYTF,TGTGCCAGCAGTAGTCGACAGGGAGGCTACACCTTC
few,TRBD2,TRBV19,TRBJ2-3,CASKASGDTDTQYF,TGTGCCAGTAAGGCTAGCGGGGACACAGATACGCAGTATTTT
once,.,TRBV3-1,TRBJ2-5,CACSQVRGLAETQYF,TGTGCCTGCAGCCAAGTGAGAGGGCTTGCTGAGACCCAGTACTTC
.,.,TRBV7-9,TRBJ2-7,CASSLLGEGKEQYF,TGTGCCAGCAGCTTACTAGGAGAGGGAAAGGAGCAGTACTTC
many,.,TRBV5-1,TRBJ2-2,CASSLSTNNRGELFF,TGCGCCAGCAGCCTATCGACCAATAACAGGGGGGAGCTGTTTTTT
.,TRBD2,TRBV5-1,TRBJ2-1,CASSRTSGGLYNEQFF,TGCGCCAGCAGCCGGACTAGCGGGGGCCTTTACAATGAGCAGTTCTTC
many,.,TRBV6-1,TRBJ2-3,CASRPDSASTDTQYF,TGTGCCAGCAGGCCTGACAGTGCTAGCACAGATACGCAGTATTTT
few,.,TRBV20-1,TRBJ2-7,CSARDPTIYSYEQYF,TGCAGTGCTAGAGATCCGACTATATACTCCTACGAGCAGTACTTC
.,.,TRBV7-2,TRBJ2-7,CASSLVSGGTYEQYF,TGTGCCAGCAGCTTAGTTAGCGGCGGGACCTACGAGCAGTACTTC
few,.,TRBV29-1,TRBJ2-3,CSVEVSTDTQYF,TGCAGCGTTGAAGTAAGCACAGATACGCAGTATTTT
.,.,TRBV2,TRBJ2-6,CASSEFVGRLSSGANVLTF,TGTGCCAGCAGTGAATTTGTGGGGAGGTTGTCCTCTGGGGCCAACGTCCTGACTTTC
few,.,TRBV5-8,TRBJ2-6,CASSLGGTSGANVLTF,TGTGCCAGCAGCTTGGGAGGGACCTCTGGGGCCAACGTCCTGACTTTC
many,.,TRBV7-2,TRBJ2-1,CASSLESNEQFF,TGTGCCAGCAGCTTAGAGTCCAATGAGCAGTTCTTC
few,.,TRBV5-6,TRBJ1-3,CASSLYWGRTTSGNTIYF,TGTGCCAGCAGCTTGTACTGGGGCCGCACTACCTCTGGAAACACCATATATTTT
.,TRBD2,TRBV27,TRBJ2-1,CASSHLAGGYNEQFF,TGTGCCAGCAGCCACCTAGCGGGGGGGTACAATGAGCAGTTCTTC
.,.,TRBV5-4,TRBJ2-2,CASSSPANTGELFF,TGTGCCAGCAGTTCTCCGGCGAACACCGGGGAGCTGTTTTTT
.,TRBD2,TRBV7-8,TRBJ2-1,CASSLGFLAEYNEQFF,TGTGCCAGCAGCTTAGGTTTCCTAGCGGAATACAATGAGCAGTTCTTC
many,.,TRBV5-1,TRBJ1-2,CASSPGADYGYTF,TGCGCCAGCAGCCCAGGGGCAGACTATGGCTACACCTTC
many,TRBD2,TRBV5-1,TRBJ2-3,CASSPGTSGDTQYF,TGCGCCAGCAGCCCGGGGACTAGCGGAGATACGCAGTATTTT
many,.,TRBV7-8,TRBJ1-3,CASSLVGGSGNTIYF,TGTGCCAGCAGCTTAGTGGGGGGCTCTGGAAACACCATATATTTT
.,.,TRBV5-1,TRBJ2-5,CASSYTPSRYQETQYF,TGCGCCAGCAGCTACACTCCTTCTAGGTACCAAGAGACCCAGTACTTC
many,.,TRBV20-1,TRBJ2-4,CSARMEPLLAKNIQYF,TGCAGTGCTAGGATGGAGCCCCTTCTAGCCAAAAACATTCAGTACTTC